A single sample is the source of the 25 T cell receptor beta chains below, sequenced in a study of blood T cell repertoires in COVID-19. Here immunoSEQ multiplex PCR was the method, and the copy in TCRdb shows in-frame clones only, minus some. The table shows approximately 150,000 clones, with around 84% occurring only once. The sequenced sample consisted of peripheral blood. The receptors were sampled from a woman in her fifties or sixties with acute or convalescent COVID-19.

This chain's CDR3 is CASSYSPGQFYEQYF. Written as DNA, the CDR3 is TGTGCCAGCAGTTACTCCCCGGGACAGTTCTACGAGCAGTACTTC. V and J are TRBV6-5 and TRBJ2-7, with 7 bases fitting TRBD1. Trimming at V came to 0 bases and at J to 3 bases, leaving 5 bases not matched to a gene. The CDR3 has 15 residues. Germline V CDR1 and CDR2: MNHEY, SVGAGI.

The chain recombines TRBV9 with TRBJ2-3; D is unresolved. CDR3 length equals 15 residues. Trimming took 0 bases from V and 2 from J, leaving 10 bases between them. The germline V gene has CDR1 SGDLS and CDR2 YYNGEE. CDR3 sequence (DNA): TGTGCCAGCAGCGTAGTCCCTGACAACACAGATACGCAGTATTTT. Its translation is CASSVVPDNTDTQYF.

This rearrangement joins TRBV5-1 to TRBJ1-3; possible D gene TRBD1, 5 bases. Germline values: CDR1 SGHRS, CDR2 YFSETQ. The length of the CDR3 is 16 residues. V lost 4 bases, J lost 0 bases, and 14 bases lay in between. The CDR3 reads CASSVSGTLSGNTIYF. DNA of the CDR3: TGCGCCAGCAGCGTGTCAGGGACTCTCTCTGGAAACACCATATATTTT.

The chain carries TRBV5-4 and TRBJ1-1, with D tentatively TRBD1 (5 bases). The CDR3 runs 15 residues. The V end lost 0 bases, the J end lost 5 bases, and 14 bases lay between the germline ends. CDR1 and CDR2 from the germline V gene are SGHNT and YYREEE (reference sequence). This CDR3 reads CASSLVSGEGTEAFF. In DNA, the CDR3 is TGTGCCAGCAGCTTGGTGTCGGGGGAGGGGACTGAAGCTTTCTTT.

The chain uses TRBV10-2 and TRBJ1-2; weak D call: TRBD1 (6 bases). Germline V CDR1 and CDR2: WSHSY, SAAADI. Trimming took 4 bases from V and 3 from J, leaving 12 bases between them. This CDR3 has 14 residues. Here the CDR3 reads CASSVGGRDYGYTF. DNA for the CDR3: TGCGCCAGCAGTGTGGGGGGGCGCGACTATGGCTACACCTTC.

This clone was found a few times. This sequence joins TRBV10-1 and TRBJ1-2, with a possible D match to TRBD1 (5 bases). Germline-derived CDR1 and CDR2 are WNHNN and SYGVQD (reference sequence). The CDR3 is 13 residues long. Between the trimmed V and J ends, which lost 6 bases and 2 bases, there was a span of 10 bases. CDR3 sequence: CASSRTYNYGYTF. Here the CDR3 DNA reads TGCGCCAGCAGCAGGACATACAACTATGGCTACACCTTC.

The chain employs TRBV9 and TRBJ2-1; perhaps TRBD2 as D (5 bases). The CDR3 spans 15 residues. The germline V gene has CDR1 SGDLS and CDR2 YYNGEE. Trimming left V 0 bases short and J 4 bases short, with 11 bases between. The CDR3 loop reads CASSVDGNRYNEQFF. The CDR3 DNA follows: TGTGCCAGCAGCGTAGACGGGAATCGGTACAATGAGCAGTTCTTC.

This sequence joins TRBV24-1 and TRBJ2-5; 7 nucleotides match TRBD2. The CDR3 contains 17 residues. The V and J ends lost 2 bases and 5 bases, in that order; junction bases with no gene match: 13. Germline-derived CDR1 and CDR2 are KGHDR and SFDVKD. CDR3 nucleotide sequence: TGTGCCACCAGTGATTCCCTAAGCGACCAGACTAGCGAGACCCAGTACTTC. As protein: CATSDSLSDQTSETQYF.

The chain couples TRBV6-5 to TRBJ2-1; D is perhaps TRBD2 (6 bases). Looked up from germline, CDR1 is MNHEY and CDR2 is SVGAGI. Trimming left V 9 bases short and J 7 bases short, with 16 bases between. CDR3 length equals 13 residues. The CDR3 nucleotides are TGTGCCAGTGTCCGTGGGGGGAGGAATGAGCAGTTCTTC. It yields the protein CASVRGGRNEQFF.

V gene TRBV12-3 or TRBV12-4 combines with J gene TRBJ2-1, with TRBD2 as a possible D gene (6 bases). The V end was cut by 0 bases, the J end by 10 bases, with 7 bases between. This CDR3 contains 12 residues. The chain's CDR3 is CASSLASGEQFF. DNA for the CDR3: TGTGCCAGCAGTTTAGCCAGCGGGGAGCAGTTCTTC.

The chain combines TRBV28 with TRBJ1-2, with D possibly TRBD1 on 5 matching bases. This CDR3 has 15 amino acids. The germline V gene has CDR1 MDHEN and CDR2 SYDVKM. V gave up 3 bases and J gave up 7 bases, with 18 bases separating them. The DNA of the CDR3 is TGTGCCAGCAGTTTCGCTCGGACAAGCGCCGCTGGCTACACCTTC. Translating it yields CASSFARTSAAGYTF.

CDR3 DNA: TGTGCCAGCAGTTATGTCCCTCTGAACACTGAAGCTTTCTTT. It yields the protein CASSYVPLNTEAFF. V is TRBV6-5 and J is TRBJ1-1; no clear D gene. Deletions cut 3 bases from V and 0 bases from J, with 8 bases between. CDR1 is MNHEY, CDR2 SVGAGI, per germline. There are 14 residues in the CDR3.

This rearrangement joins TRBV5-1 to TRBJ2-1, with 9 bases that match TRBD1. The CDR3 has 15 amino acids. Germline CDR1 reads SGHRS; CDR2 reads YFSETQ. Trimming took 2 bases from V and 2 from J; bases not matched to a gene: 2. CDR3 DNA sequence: TGCGCCAGCAGCTTACAGGGGGCACCCTACAATGAGCAGTTCTTC. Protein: CASSLQGAPYNEQFF. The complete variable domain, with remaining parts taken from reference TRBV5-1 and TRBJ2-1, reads KAGVTQTPRYLIKTRGQQVTLSCSPISGHRSVSWYQQTPGQGLQFLFEYFSETQRNKGNFPGRFSGRQFSNSRSEMNVSTLELGDSALYLCASSLQGAPYNEQFFGPGTRLTVL.

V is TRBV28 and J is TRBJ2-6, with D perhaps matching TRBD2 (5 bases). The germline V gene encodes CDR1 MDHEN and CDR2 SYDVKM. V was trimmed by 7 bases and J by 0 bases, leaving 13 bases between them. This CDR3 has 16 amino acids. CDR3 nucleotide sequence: TGTGCCAGCACCCCCGAGGGCCACTCTGGGGCCAACGTCCTGACTTTC. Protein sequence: CASTPEGHSGANVLTF.

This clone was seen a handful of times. The CDR3 sequence: CASSQGSTVGNTIYF. The CDR3 coding sequence is TGCGCCAGCAGCCAAGGCTCTACGGTTGGAAACACCATATATTTT. The rearrangement joins TRBV4-1 to TRBJ1-3; no clear D gene. Trimming pared 1 base from V and 3 bases from J, leaving 10 bases between. Germline lookup yields CDR1 MGHRA and CDR2 YSYEKL. The CDR3 covers 15 residues.

DNA for the CDR3: TGTGCCAGCAGCCAAGACCTAGCGGGGGGGCTCGGCGGGGAGCTGTTTTTT. It codes for CASSQDLAGGLGGELFF. The genes are TRBV4-2 and TRBJ2-2; 12 nucleotides line up with TRBD2. Germline V lookup: CDR1 LGHNA, CDR2 YNFKEQ. The CDR3 length is 17 residues. With V trimmed by 0 bases and J by 7 bases, 6 bases remained unmatched.

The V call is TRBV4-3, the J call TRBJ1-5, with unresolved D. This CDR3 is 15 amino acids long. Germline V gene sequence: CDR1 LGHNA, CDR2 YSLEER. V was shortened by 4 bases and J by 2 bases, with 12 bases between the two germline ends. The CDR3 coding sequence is TGCGCCAGCAGCCGGGCCCGGGGAGGCAATCAGCCCCAGCATTTT. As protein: CASSRARGGNQPQHF.

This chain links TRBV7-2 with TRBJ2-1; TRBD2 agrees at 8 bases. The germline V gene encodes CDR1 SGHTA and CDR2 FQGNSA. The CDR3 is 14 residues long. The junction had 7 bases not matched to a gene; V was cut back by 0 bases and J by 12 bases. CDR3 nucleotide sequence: TGTGCCAGCAGCTTAGCGTCTAGCGGGCCTGGGCAGTTCTTC. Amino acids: CASSLASSGPGQFF. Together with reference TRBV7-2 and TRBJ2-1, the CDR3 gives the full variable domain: GAGVSQSPSNKVTEKGKDVELRCDPISGHTALYWYRQSLGQGLEFLIYFQGNSAPDKSGLPSDRFSAERTGGSVSTLTIQRTQQEDSAVYLCASSLASSGPGQFFGPGTRLTVL.

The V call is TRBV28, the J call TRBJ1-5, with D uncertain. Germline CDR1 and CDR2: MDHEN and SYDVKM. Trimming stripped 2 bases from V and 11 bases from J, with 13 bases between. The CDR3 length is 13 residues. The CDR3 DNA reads TGTGCCAGCAGTTTAAATGCCCCCCAGGCCCAGCATTTT. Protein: CASSLNAPQAQHF.

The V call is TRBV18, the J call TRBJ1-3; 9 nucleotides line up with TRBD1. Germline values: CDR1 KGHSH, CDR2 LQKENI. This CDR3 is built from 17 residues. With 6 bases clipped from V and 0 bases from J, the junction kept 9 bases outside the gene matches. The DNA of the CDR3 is TGTGCCAGCTCCCTGGGACAGGGAAGTAACTCTGGAAACACCATATATTTT. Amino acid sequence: CASSLGQGSNSGNTIYF.

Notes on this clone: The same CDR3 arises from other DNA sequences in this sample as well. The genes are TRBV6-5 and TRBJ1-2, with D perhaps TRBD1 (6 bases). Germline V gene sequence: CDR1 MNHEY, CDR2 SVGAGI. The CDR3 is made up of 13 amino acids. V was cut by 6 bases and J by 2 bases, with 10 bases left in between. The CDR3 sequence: CASSRTVNYGYTF. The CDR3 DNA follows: TGTGCCAGCAGCCGGACAGTAAACTATGGCTACACCTTC.

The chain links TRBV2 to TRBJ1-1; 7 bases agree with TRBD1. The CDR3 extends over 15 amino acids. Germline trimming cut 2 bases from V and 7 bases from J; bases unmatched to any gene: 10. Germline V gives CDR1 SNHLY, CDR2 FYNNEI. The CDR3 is CASSEIADRYREAFF. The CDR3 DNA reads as TGTGCCAGCAGTGAAATCGCGGACAGGTATCGTGAAGCTTTCTTT.

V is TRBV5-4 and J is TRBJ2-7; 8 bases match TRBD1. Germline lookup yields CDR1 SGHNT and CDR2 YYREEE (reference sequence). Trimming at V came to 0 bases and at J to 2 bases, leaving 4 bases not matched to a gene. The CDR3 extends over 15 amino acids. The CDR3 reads CASSLGQGTAYEQYF. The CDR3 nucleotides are TGTGCCAGCAGCTTGGGACAGGGGACCGCCTACGAGCAGTACTTC.

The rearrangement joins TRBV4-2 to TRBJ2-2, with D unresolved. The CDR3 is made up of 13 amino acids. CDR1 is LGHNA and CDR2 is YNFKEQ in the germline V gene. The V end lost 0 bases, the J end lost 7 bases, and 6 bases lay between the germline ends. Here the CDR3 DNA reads TGTGCCAGCAGCCAAGACGGGTTCGGGGAGCTGTTTTTT. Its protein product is CASSQDGFGELFF.

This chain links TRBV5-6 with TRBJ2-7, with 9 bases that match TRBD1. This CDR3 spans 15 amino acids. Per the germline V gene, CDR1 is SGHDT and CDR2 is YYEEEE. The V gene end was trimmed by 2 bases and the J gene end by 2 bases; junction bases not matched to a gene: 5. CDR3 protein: CASSFSGTGTYEQYF. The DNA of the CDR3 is TGTGCCAGCAGCTTTTCCGGGACAGGGACCTACGAGCAGTACTTC. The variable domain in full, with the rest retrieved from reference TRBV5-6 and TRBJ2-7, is DAGVTQSPTHLIKTRGQQVTLRCSPKSGHDTVSWYQQALGQGPQFIFQYYEEEERQRGNFPDRFSGHQFPNYSSELNVNALLLGDSALYLCASSFSGTGTYEQYFGPGTRLTVT.